This TCR beta chain was retrieved from a study of post-analysis software for immune sequencing data. Study-wide results and limits: The study found significantly lower normalized Chao1 diversity in multiple sclerosis patients than in controls. In patients, TRBV5-6, TRBV5-1 and TRBV20-1 belonged to several TRBV segments found more frequently than in controls. Same-batch preparations were strongly co-clustered by F measure.

Germline V gene sequence: CDR1 LGHNA, CDR2 YSLEER. Trimming removed 4 bases from V and 8 bases from J; junction bases left unmatched: 6. The CDR3 extends over 15 amino acids. The TCR beta cDNA libraries contained unique molecular identifiers. Once roughly 0.9 to 11 million T cells were used, approximately 470,000 cDNA molecules resulted. TCRdb ran MiXCR on the PCR reads and lists one entry per CDR3 protein. Of roughly 800,000 distinct CDR3 sequences listed, about 32% are singletons. As for this clonotype: The antigen is unknown.

Sequenced input: blood. This clonotype was sampled from a girl between 10 and 17 years old with multiple sclerosis. This rearrangement joins TRBV4-3 to TRBJ2-1; 12 bases line up with TRBD2. CDR3 residues: CASSPSGRDGYEQFF. DNA for the CDR3: TGCGCCAGCAGCCCTAGCGGGAGGGATGGCTATGAGCAGTTCTTC.